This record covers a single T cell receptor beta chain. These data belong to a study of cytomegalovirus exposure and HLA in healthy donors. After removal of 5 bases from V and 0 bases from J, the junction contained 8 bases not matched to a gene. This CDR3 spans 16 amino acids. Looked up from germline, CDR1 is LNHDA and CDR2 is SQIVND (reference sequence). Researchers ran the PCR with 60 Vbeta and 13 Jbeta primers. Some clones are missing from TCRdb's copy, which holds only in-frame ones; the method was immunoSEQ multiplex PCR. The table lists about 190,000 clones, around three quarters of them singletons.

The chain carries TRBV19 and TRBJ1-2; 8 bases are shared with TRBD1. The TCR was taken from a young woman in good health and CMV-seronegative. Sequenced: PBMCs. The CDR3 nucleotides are TGTGCCAGTAGTTCGGACAGGGACTCAGCTAACTATGGCTACACCTTC. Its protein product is CASSSDRDSANYGYTF.